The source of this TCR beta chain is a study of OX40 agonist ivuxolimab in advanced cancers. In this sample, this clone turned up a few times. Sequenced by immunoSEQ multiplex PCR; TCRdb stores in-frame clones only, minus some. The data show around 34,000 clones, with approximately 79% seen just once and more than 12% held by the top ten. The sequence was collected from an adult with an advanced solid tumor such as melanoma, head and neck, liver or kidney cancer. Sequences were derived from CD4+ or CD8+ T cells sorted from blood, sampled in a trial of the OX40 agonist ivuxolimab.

The CDR3 protein is CASTLGGRETGELFF. For the CDR3, the DNA is TGTGCCAGCACCCTTGGCGGGAGGGAAACCGGGGAGCTGTTTTTT. This sequence joins TRBV28 and TRBJ2-2; 9 bases are shared with TRBD2. The CDR3 runs to 15 residues. With 7 bases clipped from V and 5 bases from J, the junction kept 8 bases outside the gene matches. Germline V gene data show CDR1 as MDHEN and CDR2 as SYDVKM.